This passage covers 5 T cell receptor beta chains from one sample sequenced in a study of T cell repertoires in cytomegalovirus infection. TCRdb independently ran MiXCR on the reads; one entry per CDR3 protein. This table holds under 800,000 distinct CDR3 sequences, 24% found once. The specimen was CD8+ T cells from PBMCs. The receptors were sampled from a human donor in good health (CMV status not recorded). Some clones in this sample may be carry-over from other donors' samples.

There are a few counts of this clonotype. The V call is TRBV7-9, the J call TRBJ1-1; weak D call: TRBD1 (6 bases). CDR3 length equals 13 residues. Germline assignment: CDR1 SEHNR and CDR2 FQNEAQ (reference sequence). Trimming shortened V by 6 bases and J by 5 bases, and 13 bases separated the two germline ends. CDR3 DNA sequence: TGTGCCAGCAGTCCACAGGGTAGGACTGAAGCTTTCTTT. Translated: CASSPQGRTEAFF.

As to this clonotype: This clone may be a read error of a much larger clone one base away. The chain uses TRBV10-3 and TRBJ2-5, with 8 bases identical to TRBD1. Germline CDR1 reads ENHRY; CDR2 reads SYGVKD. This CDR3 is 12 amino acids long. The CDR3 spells CTIRDRQETQYF. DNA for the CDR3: TGTACCATCAGGGACAGGCAAGAGACCCAGTACTTC.

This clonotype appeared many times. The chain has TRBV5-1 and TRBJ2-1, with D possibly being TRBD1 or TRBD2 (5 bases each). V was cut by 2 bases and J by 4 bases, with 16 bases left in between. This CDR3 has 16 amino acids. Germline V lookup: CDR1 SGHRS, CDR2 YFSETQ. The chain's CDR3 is CASSFPSGAFYNEQFF. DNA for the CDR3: TGCGCCAGCAGCTTTCCATCCGGGGCCTTTTACAATGAGCAGTTCTTC.

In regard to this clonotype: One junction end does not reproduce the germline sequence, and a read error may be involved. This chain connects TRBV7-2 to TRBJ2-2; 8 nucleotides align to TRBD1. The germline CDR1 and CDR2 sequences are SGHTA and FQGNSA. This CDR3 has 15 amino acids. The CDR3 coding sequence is TGTGCCAGCAGCTTAGCCAGGGGGCCCTCCGGGGAGCTGGTTTTT. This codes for CASSLARGPSGELVF.

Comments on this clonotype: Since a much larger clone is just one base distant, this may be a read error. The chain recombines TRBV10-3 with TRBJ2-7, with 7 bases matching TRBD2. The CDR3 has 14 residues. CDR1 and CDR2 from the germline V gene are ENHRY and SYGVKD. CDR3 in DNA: TGTGCCATCACCCCGCTAGCGGACTCCTACGAGCTGTACTTC. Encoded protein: CAITPLADSYELYF.